This passage covers 31 T cell receptor beta chains from one sample sequenced in a study of shared clonotypes between healthy human individuals. Naivety among CD8 cells was defined by CD45RO negativity and positive CCR7 selection, thereby excluding terminally differentiated effector memory CD45RA+ cells. Produced via immunoSEQ multiplex PCR; TCRdb's table is partial and in-frame only. This table holds a few million clones, just over 90% found once. The specimen sequenced was naive CD8+ T cells from PBMCs. The receptor set was obtained from a man aged 18 to 30 in good health. Some clones in this sample may be carry-over from other donors' samples.

V usage is TRBV25-1 and J usage is TRBJ1-2, with unresolved D. This CDR3 spans 12 amino acids. Germline V lookup: CDR1 MGHDK, CDR2 SYGVNS. The V end was cut by 3 bases, the J end by 6 bases, with 8 bases between. CDR3: CASSERYHGYTF. As DNA, the CDR3 is TGTGCCAGCAGTGAGAGATACCATGGCTACACCTTC.

The rearrangement uses TRBV27 and TRBJ2-7; D is uncertain. Germline V gene lookup returns CDR1 MNHEY and CDR2 SMNVEV (reference sequence). V was cut by 7 bases and J by 2 bases, with 6 bases left in between. CDR3 length: 11 residues. CDR3 in amino acids: CASKGPYEQYF. The CDR3, as DNA: TGTGCCAGCAAGGGCCCCTACGAGCAGTACTTC.

This chain joins TRBV5-1 and TRBJ1-1, with a weak D call TRBD1 (6 bases). CDR1 and CDR2 from the germline V gene are SGHRS and YFSETQ. The CDR3 has 11 residues. The V and J ends lost 0 bases and 12 bases respectively, with 9 bases between them. The CDR3 sequence is CASSLDRATFF. The CDR3 DNA reads TGCGCCAGCAGCTTGGACAGGGCAACTTTCTTT.

This chain's CDR3 is CASSLELAGASYNEQFF. Written as DNA, the CDR3 is TGCGCCAGCAGCTTGGAGTTGGCGGGAGCCTCCTACAATGAGCAGTTCTTC. V is TRBV5-1 and J is TRBJ2-1, with 7 positions matching TRBD2. The CDR3 totals 17 residues. V was pared by 0 bases and J by 0 bases, with 6 bases of the junction left unmatched. CDR1 is SGHRS, CDR2 YFSETQ, per germline.

The gene calls are TRBV15 and TRBJ2-5, with a possible D match to TRBD1 (6 bases). V gave up 5 bases and J gave up 5 bases, with 18 bases separating them. The CDR3 is 15 amino acids. CDR1 LNHNV and CDR2 YYDKDF come from the germline V gene (reference sequence). The CDR3 spells CATSDRRSRRETQYF. The CDR3 nucleotides are TGTGCCACCAGCGACAGGAGGAGTCGTCGGGAGACCCAGTACTTC.

V and J are TRBV7-2 and TRBJ2-7; 11 bases align to TRBD2. Germline V CDR1 and CDR2: SGHTA, FQGNSA. V gave up 4 bases and J gave up 2 bases; unmatched junction bases: 7. The CDR3 runs to 16 residues. The CDR3 DNA follows: TGTGCCAGCAGCTCCCCGGGACTAGCGGACCCCTACGAGCAGTACTTC. The encoded protein is CASSSPGLADPYEQYF. Full variable domain (rest looked up from reference TRBV7-2 and TRBJ2-7): GAGVSQSPSNKVTEKGKDVELRCDPISGHTALYWYRQSLGQGLEFLIYFQGNSAPDKSGLPSDRFSAERTGGSVSTLTIQRTQQEDSAVYLCASSSPGLADPYEQYFGPGTRLTVT.

In DNA form, the CDR3 reads TGTGCCAGCAGCTCCTGGACTAGCGCCCCTCTCGAGCAGTACTTC. This sequence encodes CASSSWTSAPLEQYF. The V gene is TRBV5-4, the J gene TRBJ2-7, with TRBD2 identical over 9 bases. J gave up 6 bases and V 3 bases, and 10 bases lay outside the gene matches. The CDR3 length is 15 residues. Germline CDR1 and CDR2: SGHNT and YYREEE (reference sequence).

This rearrangement joins TRBV9 to TRBJ2-1; D possibly uses TRBD1 or TRBD2 (5 bases each). The CDR3 extends over 16 amino acids. Trimming took off 4 bases at V and 11 bases at J, with 25 bases between the two ends. Germline lookup yields CDR1 SGDLS and CDR2 YYNGEE. This chain's CDR3 is CASSPYRGGDSVQQFF. CDR3 nucleotides: TGTGCCAGCAGCCCGTACCGAGGAGGAGACAGTGTACAGCAGTTCTTC.

The chain links TRBV6-5 to TRBJ1-1; 10 bases are a match to TRBD1. This CDR3 spans 16 amino acids. V shed 0 bases and J 10 bases; nucleotides not matched to a gene: 11. From germline, CDR1 is MNHEY and CDR2 SVGAGI. The CDR3 sequence is CASSYSVTGGEGRAFF. In DNA form, the CDR3 reads TGTGCCAGCAGTTACTCCGTGACAGGGGGCGAGGGAAGAGCTTTCTTT.

This chain joins TRBV28 and TRBJ2-7; D may be TRBD1 (6 bases). The CDR3 is 14 amino acids. Germline V gene sequence: CDR1 MDHEN, CDR2 SYDVKM. Trimming removed 3 bases at V and 6 bases at J, with 15 bases between. CDR3 residues: CASSFGGAVTEQYF. In DNA, the CDR3 is TGTGCCAGCAGTTTTGGGGGCGCGGTTACCGAGCAGTACTTC.

The J gene is TRBJ2-7, the V gene TRBV30, with unresolved D. With 0 bases removed from V and 2 bases from J, the gap between germline ends came to 14 bases. In germline, CDR1 is GTSNPN, CDR2 SVGIG (reference sequence). CDR3 length: 15 residues. CDR3 in DNA: TGTGCCTGGAGTGTACTTAACGGCGGCCCCTACGAGCAGTACTTC. This gives the protein CAWSVLNGGPYEQYF.

The chain carries TRBV5-1 and TRBJ2-3; 9 nucleotides align to TRBD2. Germline trimming cut 4 bases from V and 4 bases from J; bases unmatched to any gene: 13. In germline, CDR1 is SGHRS, CDR2 YFSETQ. The CDR3 sequence is 17 residues long. The DNA of the CDR3 is TGCGCCAGCAGCCTCACTCGGCTAGCGGGGCCCGCAGATACGCAGTATTTT. Encoded protein: CASSLTRLAGPADTQYF. Filled out from reference TRBV5-1 and TRBJ2-3, the complete variable domain reads KAGVTQTPRYLIKTRGQQVTLSCSPISGHRSVSWYQQTPGQGLQFLFEYFSETQRNKGNFPGRFSGRQFSNSRSEMNVSTLELGDSALYLCASSLTRLAGPADTQYFGPGTRLTVL.

J is TRBJ2-2 and V is TRBV15; unclear D gene. CDR3 size: 12 residues. CDR1 and CDR2 from the germline V gene are LNHNV and YYDKDF (reference sequence). Trimming shortened V by 3 bases and J by 7 bases, and 6 bases separated the two germline ends. The CDR3 DNA reads as TGTGCCACCAGCAGGGGCGTCGGGGAGCTGTTTTTT. Protein: CATSRGVGELFF.

This chain joins TRBV4-2 and TRBJ1-5; weak D call: TRBD1 (5 bases). This CDR3 comprises 13 residues. CDR1 is LGHNA and CDR2 is YNFKEQ in the germline V gene. Trimming stripped 3 bases from V and 6 bases from J, with 9 bases between. The CDR3 sequence: CASSQGLGQPQHF. The CDR3 DNA reads TGTGCCAGCAGCCAGGGGCTAGGTCAGCCCCAGCATTTT.

The chain couples TRBV6-6 to TRBJ1-2; 7 bases agree with TRBD1. Trimming removed 7 bases from V and 4 bases from J; junction bases left unmatched: 12. The germline V gene has CDR1 MNHNY and CDR2 SVGAGI (reference sequence). The CDR3 contains 15 residues. The CDR3 nucleotides are TGTGCCAGCACCCCAACTGCAGGGGGTCGCTATGGCTACACCTTC. It specifies CASTPTAGGRYGYTF.

This chain uses TRBV9 with TRBJ2-1, with 7 bases lining up with TRBD2. Germline V gene lookup returns CDR1 SGDLS and CDR2 YYNGEE. This CDR3 spans 16 amino acids. Trimming removed 0 bases from V and 2 bases from J; junction bases left unmatched: 5. CDR3 nucleotide sequence: TGTGCCAGCAGCGTAGCTGGGAGGGGCGCCTACAATGAGCAGTTCTTC. Translation gives CASSVAGRGAYNEQFF.

CDR3 in DNA: TGTGCCAGCAGTTTTGTACGGGACATGAACACTGAAGCTTTCTTT. This gives the protein CASSFVRDMNTEAFF. This chain links TRBV28 with TRBJ1-1, with a weak D call TRBD1 (6 bases). CDR1 and CDR2 (germline): MDHEN, SYDVKM. The CDR3 consists of 15 residues. V was cut by 3 bases and J by 0 bases, with 11 bases left in between. The complete variable domain, with remaining parts taken from reference TRBV28 and TRBJ1-1, reads DVKVTQSSRYLVKRTGEKVFLECVQDMDHENMFWYRQDPGLGLRLIYFSYDVKMKEKGDIPEGYSVSREKKERFSLILESASTNQTSMYLCASSFVRDMNTEAFFGQGTRLTVV.

This clone was recorded only once. The gene calls are TRBV7-6 and TRBJ2-1; 7 nucleotides align to TRBD2. Germline V gene data show CDR1 as SGHVS and CDR2 as FNYEAQ. Trimming removed 4 bases from V and 7 bases from J; junction bases left unmatched: 13. This CDR3 comprises 16 residues. The CDR3 coding sequence is TGTGCCAGCAGCTCTAGCCGGCGGGAGAAGGGTAATGAGCAGTTCTTC. Its translation: CASSSSRREKGNEQFF.

This clone occurred once. This chain joins TRBV4-1 and TRBJ1-1, with TRBD1 matching 7 bases. V dropped 4 bases and J dropped 6; count of bases not matched to a gene: 8. The CDR3 runs to 14 residues. Germline V lookup: CDR1 MGHRA, CDR2 YSYEKL. The CDR3 is CASSLRTGDAEAFF. The CDR3 DNA reads as TGCGCCAGCAGCCTAAGAACAGGGGACGCTGAAGCTTTCTTT.

DNA of the CDR3: TGTGCCAGCAGCGAGGGGGGACGCCTCCAAGAGACCCAGTACTTC. The encoded protein is CASSEGGRLQETQYF. The chain links TRBV9 to TRBJ2-5; the D gene could be TRBD1 or TRBD2 (6 bases each). V lost 3 bases and J 1 base, leaving 13 bases between the germline ends. Germline V gene lookup returns CDR1 SGDLS and CDR2 YYNGEE. This CDR3 is 15 amino acids long.

The rearrangement links TRBV4-1 to TRBJ2-7; 10 bases agree with TRBD2. V was pared by 4 bases and J by 4 bases, with 13 bases of the junction left unmatched. This CDR3 spans 17 amino acids. Germline V gene data show CDR1 as MGHRA and CDR2 as YSYEKL. Here the CDR3 reads CASSPGSASGREYEQYF. The CDR3 bases are TGCGCCAGCAGCCCCGGTTCCGCTAGCGGGAGAGAATACGAGCAGTACTTC.

The chain combines TRBV5-8 with TRBJ2-1, with 8 nucleotides matching TRBD2. The V and J ends lost 4 bases and 1 base, in that order; junction bases with no gene match: 7. This CDR3 region has 16 residues. Germline V gene lookup returns CDR1 SGHTS and CDR2 YDEGEE. This CDR3 reads CASSKGAGGSYNEQFF. DNA of the CDR3: TGTGCCAGCAGCAAAGGTGCGGGGGGATCCTACAATGAGCAGTTCTTC.

As to this clone: This same CDR3 is encoded by further DNA sequences in the sample. The V and J genes are TRBV2 and TRBJ1-4; 11 nucleotides align to TRBD1. Germline-derived CDR1 and CDR2 are SNHLY and FYNNEI. The CDR3 is 14 amino acids. Trimming removed 5 bases from V and 7 bases from J; junction bases left unmatched: 3. CDR3: CASSPGTGGEKLFF. DNA of the CDR3: TGTGCCAGCAGTCCCGGGACAGGGGGTGAAAAACTGTTTTTT.

This clone appeared a single time. The V call is TRBV7-9, the J call TRBJ2-1, with D maybe TRBD1 (5 bases). The CDR3 spans 14 residues. V was trimmed by 1 base and J by 5 bases, leaving 9 bases between them. Germline V gene sequence: CDR1 SEHNR, CDR2 FQNEAQ (reference sequence). CDR3 sequence: CASSLDLGDNEQFF. Written as DNA, the CDR3 is TGTGCCAGCAGCTTAGATCTAGGGGACAATGAGCAGTTCTTC.

The genes are TRBV11-2 and TRBJ1-2; D is uncertain. Deletions cut 5 bases from V and 4 bases from J, with 14 bases between. The germline V gene encodes CDR1 SGHAT and CDR2 FQNNGV. This CDR3 region has 14 residues. CDR3 loop: CASSPRANSYGYTF. The CDR3 DNA is TGTGCCAGCAGCCCTCGGGCAAATTCCTATGGCTACACCTTC.

The rearrangement links TRBV10-2 to TRBJ2-1, with TRBD2 identical over 10 bases. From germline, CDR1 is WSHSY and CDR2 SAAADI. CDR3 length: 16 amino acids. J was trimmed by 4 bases and V by 2 bases; bases with no gene match: 5. The CDR3 nucleotides read TGCGCCAGCAGTGAGCTTGGGACTAGCGATTACAATGAGCAGTTCTTC. It specifies CASSELGTSDYNEQFF.

The chain couples TRBV4-3 to TRBJ1-4, with a tentative D call TRBD1 (6 bases). Germline values: CDR1 LGHNA, CDR2 YSLEER. The CDR3 totals 15 residues. The ends were cut back, 4 bases at V and 6 bases at J, with 15 bases in the middle. The CDR3: CASSPQQGKDEKLFF. Written as DNA, the CDR3 is TGCGCCAGCAGCCCTCAACAGGGTAAAGATGAAAAACTGTTTTTT.

The chain links TRBV25-1 to TRBJ1-1; a weak D match, TRBD1 (5 bases). The V gene lost 2 bases and the J gene lost 7 bases, with 17 bases spanning the gap. The CDR3 extends over 15 amino acids. Germline loops: CDR1 MGHDK, CDR2 SYGVNS. Here the CDR3 reads CASSEAREGEGEAFF. CDR3 nucleotides: TGTGCCAGCAGTGAAGCAAGGGAAGGGGAGGGTGAAGCTTTCTTT.

CDR3 DNA: TGTGCCAGCAGTCTTAGGACTAGCGGGATGGATGAGCAGTTCTTC. This encodes CASSLRTSGMDEQFF. The chain is built from TRBV27 and TRBJ2-1, with TRBD2 matching 12 bases. The CDR3 runs 15 residues. The germline gives CDR1 MNHEY, CDR2 SMNVEV (reference sequence). V gave up 5 bases and J gave up 8 bases; unmatched junction bases: 7.

V is TRBV2 and J is TRBJ2-3; possibly TRBD2 for D (6 bases). The CDR3 is 13 amino acids. Germline values: CDR1 SNHLY, CDR2 FYNNEI. V dropped 11 bases and J dropped 0 bases, with 12 bases sitting between them. DNA for the CDR3: TGTGCCCGACAGCGGGTTAGCACAGATACGCAGTATTTT. Translating gives CARQRVSTDTQYF.

The gene calls are TRBV6-9 and TRBJ2-3; no firm D call. Germline V CDR1 and CDR2: MNHGY, SVAAGI. CDR3 size: 15 residues. The V end lost 5 bases, the J end lost 1 base, and 13 bases lay between the germline ends. The CDR3 DNA follows: TGTGCCAGCAGTCTCCTAACGCCGCGCACAGATACGCAGTATTTT. Protein product: CASSLLTPRTDTQYF.